The 11 T cell receptor beta chains given below trace back to one sample, sequenced in a study of T cells after yellow fever vaccination. TCRdb passed the 5' RACE reads through MiXCR, listing each CDR3 protein once. The sample gives more than 300,000 distinct CDR3 sequences, 6.8% of which show up once; 15% to 20% is in the top ten. The sequences come from PBMCs, collected approximately 47 days after the first yellow fever vaccination. The source of these receptors is a man aged 18-30 years who received the YFV17D yellow fever vaccine.

This clonotype was found a few times. The chain links TRBV29-1 to TRBJ2-1; no clear D gene. Trimming pared 0 bases from V and 6 bases from J, leaving 21 bases between. The CDR3 extends over 17 amino acids. CDR1 is SQVTM and CDR2 is ANQGSEA in the germline V gene. DNA of the CDR3: TGCAGCGTTGAAGATCATCCCTATCCATCGCCTTCCAATGAGCAGTTCTTC. Amino acid sequence: CSVEDHPYPSPSNEQFF.

The sample holds many counts of this clonotype. The chain recombines TRBV5-1 with TRBJ1-5; D gene unclear. CDR3 length: 14 amino acids. V lost 4 bases to trimming and J lost 2 bases, with 10 bases between them. Per the germline V gene, CDR1 is SGHRS and CDR2 is YFSETQ. This CDR3 reads CASSEGMGNQPQHF. CDR3 bases: TGCGCCAGCAGCGAGGGTATGGGCAATCAGCCCCAGCATTTT.

This clonotype was detected ten times or more. The chain's CDR3 is CASSQDRNTEAFF. DNA for the CDR3: TGCGCCAGCAGCCAGGACAGAAACACTGAAGCTTTCTTT. The chain joins TRBV4-3 to TRBJ1-1, with TRBD1 as a possible D gene (6 bases). Trimming stripped 3 bases from V and 2 bases from J, with 7 bases between. This CDR3 comprises 13 residues. The germline V gene has CDR1 LGHNA and CDR2 YSLEER.

This chain links TRBV29-1 with TRBJ2-3, with D hard to call. The germline gives CDR1 SQVTM, CDR2 ANQGSEA. The CDR3 consists of 12 residues. The V end lost 3 bases, the J end lost 3 bases, and 7 bases lay between the germline ends. The CDR3 coding sequence is TGCAGCGTTGAGGCAGAAACAGATACGCAGTATTTT. Its protein is CSVEAETDTQYF.

The chain carries TRBV3-1 and TRBJ2-5; no reliable D call. V lost 0 bases to trimming and J lost 4 bases, with 6 bases between them. The germline CDR1 and CDR2 sequences are LGHDT and YNNKEL (reference sequence). There are 13 residues in the CDR3. CDR3 nucleotides: TGTGCCAGCAGCCAAGATGAAAGAGAGACCCAGTACTTC. Protein: CASSQDERETQYF.

This clonotype was detected a few times. The V and J genes are TRBV24-1 and TRBJ2-3; the D gene is possibly TRBD1 (5 bases). The CDR3 sequence is 16 residues long. Germline CDR1 KGHDR, CDR2 SFDVKD. Trimming cost V 1 base and J 0 bases, with 10 bases left between them. CDR3 nucleotide sequence: TGTGCCACCAGTGATTTAGTACAGGAGAGCACAGATACGCAGTATTTT. Translation gives CATSDLVQESTDTQYF.

This clonotype was seen more than once but under ten times. The rearrangement uses TRBV5-1 and TRBJ2-1; D not resolved. Trimming removed 4 bases from V and 0 bases from J, with 14 bases in between. The CDR3 is made up of 16 amino acids. The germline CDR1 and CDR2 sequences are SGHRS and YFSETQ. For the CDR3, the DNA is TGCGCCAGCAGCGTAGGATTATGGAGCTCCTACAATGAGCAGTTCTTC. Translation gives CASSVGLWSSYNEQFF.

The chain combines TRBV6-5 with TRBJ1-1; possibly TRBD1 for D (6 bases). Germline V lookup: CDR1 MNHEY, CDR2 SVGAGI. V was pared by 2 bases and J by 6 bases, with 10 bases between. The CDR3 length is 13 residues. The CDR3: CASSYAGEAEAFF. CDR3 nucleotides: TGTGCCAGCAGTTACGCAGGGGAGGCTGAAGCTTTCTTT.

The genes are TRBV5-1 and TRBJ2-7, with D possibly being TRBD1 or TRBD2 (7 bases each). Looked up from germline, CDR1 is SGHRS and CDR2 is YFSETQ. V lost 4 bases, J lost 6 bases, and 20 bases lay in between. This CDR3 has 15 amino acids. CDR3 in DNA: TGCGCCAGCAGCGCGGGGGACAGAGCCTCGGGCGAGCAGTACTTC. This translates into CASSAGDRASGEQYF.

The table lists this clonotype with many counts. This chain joins TRBV18 and TRBJ2-7; D gene ambiguous. Between the trimmed V and J ends, which lost 0 bases and 3 bases, there was a span of 6 bases. The V gene's germline CDR1 is KGHSH and CDR2 LQKENI. The CDR3 has 13 amino acids. The CDR3 sequence is CASSPPGFYEQYF. CDR3 in DNA: TGTGCCAGCTCACCACCGGGCTTCTACGAGCAGTACTTC. The full variable domain, with the rest looked up from reference TRBV18 and TRBJ2-7, is NAGVMQNPRHLVRRRGQEARLRCSPMKGHSHVYWYRQLPEEGLKFMVYLQKENIIDESGMPKERFSAEFPKEGPSILRIQQVVRGDSAAYFCASSPPGFYEQYFGPGTRLTVT.

Worth noting for this clonotype: An end of the junction differs from the germline gene, which may be a read error. This chain joins TRBV7-9 and TRBJ2-3; 8 nucleotides line up with TRBD2. Germline V gene lookup returns CDR1 SEHNR and CDR2 FQNEAQ (reference sequence). This CDR3 is built from 16 residues. In nucleotides, the CDR3 is TGTGCCAGCAGCCGGGGAGTAGCGGGGAGCACAGATACGCCGTATTTT. This translates into CASSRGVAGSTDTPYF.